These 8 T cell receptor beta chains originate from one sample sequenced in a study of T cell repertoires in cytomegalovirus infection. Via MiXCR, TCRdb re-called the reads, giving one row per CDR3 protein. The repertoire holds about 460,000 distinct CDR3 sequences, with about 11% as singletons. Sequencing used PBMCs. These receptors were obtained from a human donor in good health (CMV status not recorded). Some clones in this sample may be carry-over from other donors' samples.

The chain combines TRBV27 with TRBJ1-3; a possible D gene is TRBD1 (6 bases). CDR1 is MNHEY and CDR2 is SMNVEV in the germline V gene (reference sequence). V was pared by 6 bases and J by 1 base, with 13 bases between. The CDR3 is 15 amino acids. Here the CDR3 reads CASSAGTKSGNTIYF. DNA for the CDR3: TGTGCCAGCAGCGCCGGGACAAAATCTGGAAACACCATATATTTT.

This clonotype was found many times. V gene TRBV6-1 combines with J gene TRBJ2-3; D is uncertain. CDR1 is MNHNS, CDR2 SASEGT, per germline. This CDR3 spans 15 amino acids. The V end lost 3 bases, the J end lost 1 base, and 11 bases lay between the germline ends. This CDR3 reads CASSEGFIGTDTQYF. DNA for the CDR3: TGTGCCAGCAGTGAGGGGTTTATTGGCACAGATACGCAGTATTTT.

This chain joins TRBV18 and TRBJ1-1; D may be TRBD1 (6 bases). Trimming cost V 3 bases and J 7 bases, with 15 bases left between them. The CDR3 length is 14 residues. In germline, CDR1 is KGHSH, CDR2 LQKENI. The CDR3 reads CASSPPNREGEAFF. DNA for the CDR3: TGTGCCAGCTCACCGCCAAACAGGGAGGGTGAAGCTTTCTTT.

This clonotype has ten or more counts. The rearrangement joins TRBV20-1 to TRBJ1-1; the match to TRBD1 covers 9 bases. CDR3 size: 12 residues. Germline trimming cut 5 bases from V and 7 bases from J; bases unmatched to any gene: 5. Germline V gene lookup returns CDR1 DFQATT and CDR2 SNEGSKA (reference sequence). CDR3 in amino acids: CSAPGQGIEAFF. In DNA, the CDR3 is TGCAGTGCTCCAGGACAGGGGATTGAAGCTTTCTTT.

In this sample, this clonotype turned up a few times. This chain connects TRBV6-1 to TRBJ2-5; TRBD2 matches at 7 bases. J was trimmed by 4 bases and V by 2 bases; bases with no gene match: 7. CDR3 length equals 15 residues. CDR1 MNHNS and CDR2 SASEGT come from the germline V gene. The CDR3 loop reads CASSERLAVGETQYF. In nucleotides, the CDR3 is TGTGCCAGCAGTGAACGTCTAGCGGTGGGAGAGACCCAGTACTTC.

There are many counts of this clonotype. The chain combines TRBV29-1 with TRBJ1-2; a possible D gene is TRBD1 (6 bases). Trimming stripped 6 bases from V and 2 bases from J, with 13 bases between. The CDR3 totals 13 residues. The germline CDR1 and CDR2 sequences are SQVTM and ANQGSEA. The CDR3 loop is CSVRDTTNYGYTF. In nucleotides, the CDR3 is TGCAGCGTCCGGGACACCACCAACTATGGCTACACCTTC.

In this sample, this clonotype turned up many times. The chain links TRBV7-9 to TRBJ1-2; 9 bases match TRBD1. The CDR3 is 16 amino acids. V lost 4 bases, J lost 6 bases, and 12 bases stayed unmatched. The germline gives CDR1 SEHNR, CDR2 FQNEAQ (reference sequence). The CDR3 protein is CASSSPSRDRADGYTF. The CDR3 DNA reads TGTGCCAGCAGCTCGCCGAGCCGGGACAGGGCGGATGGCTACACCTTC.

This clonotype was detected many times. This sequence joins TRBV30 and TRBJ1-1, with D perhaps matching TRBD1 (5 bases). Between the trimmed V and J ends, which lost 3 bases and 3 bases, there was a span of 14 bases. CDR3 length equals 14 residues. Germline V gives CDR1 GTSNPN, CDR2 SVGIG (reference sequence). The CDR3 is CAWRGALGYTEAFF. For the CDR3, the DNA is TGTGCCTGGAGAGGGGCTTTGGGGTACACTGAAGCTTTCTTT.